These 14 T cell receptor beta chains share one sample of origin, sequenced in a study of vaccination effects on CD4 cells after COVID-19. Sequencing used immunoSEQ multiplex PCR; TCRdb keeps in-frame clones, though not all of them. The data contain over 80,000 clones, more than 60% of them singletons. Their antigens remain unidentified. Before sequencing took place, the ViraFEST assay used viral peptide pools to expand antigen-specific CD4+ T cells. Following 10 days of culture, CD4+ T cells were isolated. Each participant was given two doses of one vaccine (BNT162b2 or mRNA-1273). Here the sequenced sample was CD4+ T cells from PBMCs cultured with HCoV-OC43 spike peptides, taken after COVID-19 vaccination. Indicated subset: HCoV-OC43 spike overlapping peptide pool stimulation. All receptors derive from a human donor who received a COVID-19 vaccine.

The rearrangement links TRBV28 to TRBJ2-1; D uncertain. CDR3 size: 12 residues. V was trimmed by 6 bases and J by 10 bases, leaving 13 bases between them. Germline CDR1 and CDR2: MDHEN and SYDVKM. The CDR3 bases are TGTGCCAGCAGATATGGGGAAGGGGAGCAGTTCTTC. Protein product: CASRYGEGEQFF.

This chain's CDR3 is CASPTGYLRREPDTQYF. CDR3 nucleotide sequence: TGTGCCAGTCCGACGGGATACCTAAGGAGAGAGCCAGATACGCAGTATTTT. The gene calls are TRBV5-8 and TRBJ2-3; a weak D match, TRBD2 (5 bases). Germline CDR1 reads SGHTS; CDR2 reads YDEGEE. The CDR3 length is 17 residues. V was trimmed by 8 bases and J by 4 bases, leaving 26 bases between them.

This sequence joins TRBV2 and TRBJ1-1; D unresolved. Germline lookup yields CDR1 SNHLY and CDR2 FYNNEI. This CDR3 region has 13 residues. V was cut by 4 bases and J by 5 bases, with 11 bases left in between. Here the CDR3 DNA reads TGTGCCAGCAGTGTCGGAGGGATTACTGAAGCTTTCTTT. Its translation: CASSVGGITEAFF.

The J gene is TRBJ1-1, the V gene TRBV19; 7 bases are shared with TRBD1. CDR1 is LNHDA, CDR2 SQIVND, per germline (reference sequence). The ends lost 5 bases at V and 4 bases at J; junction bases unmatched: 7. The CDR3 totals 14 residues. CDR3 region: CASSQRGLVTEAFF. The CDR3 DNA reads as TGTGCCAGTAGTCAGAGGGGGCTGGTCACTGAAGCTTTCTTT.

The CDR3 is CASSHLDYGYTF. CDR3 DNA sequence: TGCGCCAGCAGCCACCTAGATTATGGCTACACCTTC. The V call is TRBV4-1, the J call TRBJ1-2; D call uncertain. Between the trimmed V and J ends, which lost 3 bases and 5 bases, there was a span of 7 bases. The CDR3 sequence is 12 residues long. The germline CDR1 and CDR2 sequences are MGHRA and YSYEKL.

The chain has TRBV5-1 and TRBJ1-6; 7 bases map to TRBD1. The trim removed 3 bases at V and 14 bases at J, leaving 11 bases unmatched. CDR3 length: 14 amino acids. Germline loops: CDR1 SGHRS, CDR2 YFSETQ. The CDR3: CASSSGQTSLALHF. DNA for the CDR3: TGCGCCAGCAGCTCGGGACAGACCTCTCTGGCCCTCCACTTT.

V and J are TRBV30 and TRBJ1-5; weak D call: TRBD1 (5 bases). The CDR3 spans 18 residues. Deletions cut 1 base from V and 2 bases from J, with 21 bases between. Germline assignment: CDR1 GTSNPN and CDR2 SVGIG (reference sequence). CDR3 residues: CAWSASRTSRGGNQPQHF. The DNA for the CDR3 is TGTGCCTGGAGTGCCTCTAGGACATCCCGTGGCGGCAATCAGCCCCAGCATTTT. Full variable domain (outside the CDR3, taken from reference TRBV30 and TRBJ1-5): SQTIHQWPATLVQPVGSPLSLECTVEGTSNPNLYWYRQAAGRGLQLLFYSVGIGQISSEVPQNLSASRPQDRQFILSSKKLLLSDSGFYLCAWSASRTSRGGNQPQHFGDGTRLSIL.

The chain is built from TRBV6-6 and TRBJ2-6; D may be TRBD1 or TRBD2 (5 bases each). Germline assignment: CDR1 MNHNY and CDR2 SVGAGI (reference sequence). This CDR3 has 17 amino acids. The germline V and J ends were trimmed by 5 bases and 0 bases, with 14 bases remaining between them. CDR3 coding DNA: TGTGCCAGCAGTCTTGGGACGACGAGCTCTGGGGCCAACGTCCTGACTTTC. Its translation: CASSLGTTSSGANVLTF.

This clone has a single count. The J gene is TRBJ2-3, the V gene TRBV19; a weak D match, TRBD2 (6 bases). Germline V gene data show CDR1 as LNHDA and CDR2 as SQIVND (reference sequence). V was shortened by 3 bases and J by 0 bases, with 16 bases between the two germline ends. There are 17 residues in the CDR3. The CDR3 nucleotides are TGTGCCAGTAGTATTTACGAAGCCGGGGGAAGCACAGATACGCAGTATTTT. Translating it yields CASSIYEAGGSTDTQYF.

CDR3: CASSEGSGGRRYGYTF. CDR3 coding DNA: TGTGCCAGCAGTGAGGGGTCGGGGGGCCGTCGCTATGGCTACACCTTC. This chain links TRBV2 with TRBJ1-2; D is possibly TRBD1 (6 bases). CDR1 SNHLY and CDR2 FYNNEI come from the germline V gene. The ends were cut back, 3 bases at V and 4 bases at J, with 18 bases in the middle. There are 16 residues in the CDR3. The full variable domain, with the rest looked up from reference TRBV2 and TRBJ1-2, is EPEVTQTPSHQVTQMGQEVILRCVPISNHLYFYWYRQILGQKVEFLVSFYNNEISEKSEIFDDQFSVERPDGSNFTLKIRSTKLEDSAMYFCASSEGSGGRRYGYTFGSGTRLTVV.

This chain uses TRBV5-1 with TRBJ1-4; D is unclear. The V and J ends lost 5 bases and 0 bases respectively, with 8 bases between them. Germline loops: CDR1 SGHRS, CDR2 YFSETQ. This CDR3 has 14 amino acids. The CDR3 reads CASRNTATNEKLFF. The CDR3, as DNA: TGCGCCAGCAGAAACACTGCAACTAATGAAAAACTGTTTTTT.

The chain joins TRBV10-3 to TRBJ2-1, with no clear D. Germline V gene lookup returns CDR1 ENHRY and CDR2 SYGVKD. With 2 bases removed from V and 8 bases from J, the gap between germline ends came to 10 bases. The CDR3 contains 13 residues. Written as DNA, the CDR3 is TGTGCCATCAGTGAGAAAGTAGAAGATGAGCAGTTCTTC. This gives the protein CAISEKVEDEQFF.

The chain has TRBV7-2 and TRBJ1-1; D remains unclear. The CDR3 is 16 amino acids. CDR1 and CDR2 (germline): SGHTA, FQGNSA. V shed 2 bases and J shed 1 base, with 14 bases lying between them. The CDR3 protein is CASSLTPAQRNTEAFF. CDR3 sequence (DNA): TGTGCCAGCAGCTTAACCCCCGCCCAGCGGAACACTGAAGCTTTCTTT. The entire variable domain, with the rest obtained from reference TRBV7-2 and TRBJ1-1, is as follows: GAGVSQSPSNKVTEKGKDVELRCDPISGHTALYWYRQSLGQGLEFLIYFQGNSAPDKSGLPSDRFSAERTGGSVSTLTIQRTQQEDSAVYLCASSLTPAQRNTEAFFGQGTRLTVV.

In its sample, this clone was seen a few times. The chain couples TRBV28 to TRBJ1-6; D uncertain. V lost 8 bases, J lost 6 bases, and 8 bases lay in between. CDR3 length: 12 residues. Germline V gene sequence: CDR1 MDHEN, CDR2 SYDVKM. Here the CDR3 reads CASLRANSPLHF. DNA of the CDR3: TGTGCCAGCTTACGGGCTAATTCACCCCTCCACTTT.